Listed below are T cell receptor beta chains from one sample, sequenced in a study of blood T cell repertoires in COVID-19. Clones were read by immunoSEQ multiplex PCR, and TCRdb kept only the in-frame ones, dropping some. Found here are about 480,000 clones, roughly 89% of them singletons; the top ten hold roughly 0.9%. The sequenced sample consisted of peripheral blood. The origin of the receptors is a man between 18 and 29 years old with COVID-19, enrolled during active disease. Both conserved end residues are part of each CDR3. Part of the rows lack a size; the others show once, few, many or a class for expanded clones.

j_gene	abundance	v_gene	CDR3aa
TRBJ1-5	NA	TRBV10-1	CASSESGRYQPQHF
TRBJ2-7	few	TRBV5-4	CASSPGTSGGSSYEQYF
TRBJ2-7	few	TRBV7-7	CASSAGTSGSYEQYF
TRBJ1-1	NA	TRBV3-1/TRBV3-2	CASSQEGAYTEAFF
TRBJ1-5	NA	TRBV6-2/TRBV6-3	CASSPDRGRSNQPQHF
TRBJ2-2	NA	TRBV19	CASSPDRDTGELFF
TRBJ2-3	NA	TRBV19	CASSIIPRVAGDPDTQYF
TRBJ2-7	NA	TRBV6-1	CASSEPRGRPSYEQYF
TRBJ1-2	NA	TRBV27	CASSRRDRDTNYGYTF
TRBJ2-1	NA	TRBV9	CASSLRPWGQTNEQFF
TRBJ2-2	once	TRBV2	CASSALAGGAGELFF
TRBJ1-2	few	TRBV6-6	CASSPQDIYGYTF
TRBJ2-7	NA	TRBV6-1	CASSDGTGRTYEQYF
TRBJ1-1	NA	TRBV16	CASSQSRQANTEAFF
TRBJ1-4	NA	TRBV10-2	CASSHPGVVGPNEKLFF
TRBJ2-6	NA	TRBV4-1	CASTPAGANVLTF
TRBJ2-7	NA	TRBV7-8	CASSLVRGLARTPQYF
TRBJ2-3	few	TRBV27	CASSTRGRTDTQYF
TRBJ2-5	NA	TRBV12-5	CASGGEIETQYF
TRBJ2-3	NA	TRBV7-7	CASSTGTSGGTDTQYF
TRBJ1-1	NA	TRBV9	CASSVTVNTEAFF
TRBJ1-5	NA	TRBV23-1	CASSQSGAGGAEYQPQHF
TRBJ1-2	NA	TRBV7-8	CASSPGQSNYGYTF
TRBJ1-2	many	TRBV6-5	CASSQHNNGYTF
TRBJ2-1	once	TRBV29-1	CSVDPKGLAGDNEQFF
TRBJ1-1	NA	TRBV2	CASSDVRQNTEAFF
TRBJ2-3	NA	TRBV18	CASSAGTGKDTQYF
TRBJ1-5	NA	TRBV19	CASSKQGVGQPQHF
TRBJ1-5	NA	TRBV19	CASTQRVGQPQHF
TRBJ1-2	NA	TRBV15	CATSNLQGKSFYGYTF
TRBJ2-7	NA	TRBV12-5	CASGRTPTYEQYF
TRBJ2-1	NA	TRBV30	CACLPGGPQFF